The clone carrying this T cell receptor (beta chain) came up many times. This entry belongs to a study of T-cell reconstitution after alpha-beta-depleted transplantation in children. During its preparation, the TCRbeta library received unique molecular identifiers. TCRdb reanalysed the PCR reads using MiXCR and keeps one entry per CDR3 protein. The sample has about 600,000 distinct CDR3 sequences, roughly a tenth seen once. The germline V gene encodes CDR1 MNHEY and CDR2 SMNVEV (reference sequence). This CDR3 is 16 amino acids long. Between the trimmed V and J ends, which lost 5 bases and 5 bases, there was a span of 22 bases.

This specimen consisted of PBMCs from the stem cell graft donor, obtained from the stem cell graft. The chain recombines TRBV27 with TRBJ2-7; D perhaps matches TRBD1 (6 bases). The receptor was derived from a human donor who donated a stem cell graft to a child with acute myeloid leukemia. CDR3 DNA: TGTGCCAGCAGTCCCTACCTGACAGGTGGGGACAACGAGCAGTACTTC. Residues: CASSPYLTGGDNEQYF.